This entry concerns a single TCR beta chain. This specimen comes from a study of cytomegalovirus exposure and HLA in healthy donors. Amplification used 60 Vbeta primers and 13 Jbeta primers. Here immunoSEQ multiplex PCR was the method, and the copy in TCRdb shows in-frame clones only, minus some. The table records about 150,000 clones, over 80% of them present only once. Germline lookup yields CDR1 SEHNR and CDR2 FQNEAQ (reference sequence). The CDR3 contains 16 residues. J lost 9 bases, V lost 2 bases, and 12 bases had no gene match. The specimen sequenced was PBMCs. This TCR derives from a woman aged 18 to 35 in good health and CMV-seronegative. The chain combines TRBV7-9 with TRBJ1-3; 8 bases fit TRBD1. The CDR3 nucleotides are TGTGCCAGCAGCTTATCCCTCTCAGGGGGCCAGGGCACCATATATTTT. As protein: CASSLSLSGGQGTIYF.